The rows below give T cell receptor beta chains drawn from one sample of a study of T cells in Graves' hyperthyroidism and ophthalmopathy. TCRdb passed the multiplex PCR reads through MiXCR, listing each CDR3 protein once. The repertoire includes 750,000 to 900,000 distinct CDR3 sequences, about 38% of them detected once, and around 10% sits in the top ten. Sequencing input: blood. The receptors stem from a man younger than 35 with Graves' hyperthyroidism. Both conserved end residues are part of each CDR3. D genes are given only for firm matches. Part of the rows lack a size; the others show once, few, many or a class for expanded clones.

clone_size: -
v_call: TRBV10-3
d_call: -
j_call: TRBJ1-2
cdr3_nt: TGTGCCAGCAGCCAAAAGACCCCCGAGGCGAACTATGGCTACACCTTC
cdr3_aa: CASSQKTPEANYGYTF

clone_size: -
v_call: TRBV13
d_call: TRBD2
j_call: TRBJ2-7
cdr3_nt: TGTGCCAGCAGCAAGACTAGCGGGAGACCGGGAGGCGAGCAGTACTTC
cdr3_aa: CASSKTSGRPGGEQYF

clone_size: -
v_call: TRBV19
d_call: -
j_call: TRBJ1-3
cdr3_nt: TGTGCCAGTACCCCTGGAGTGGGGATACGCTCTGGAAACACCATATATTTT
cdr3_aa: CASTPGVGIRSGNTIYF

clone_size: -
v_call: TRBV5-8
d_call: TRBD1
j_call: TRBJ2-5
cdr3_nt: TGTGCCAGCAGACCCGGGACAGGGGGCTACGAGACCCAGTACTTC
cdr3_aa: CASRPGTGGYETQYF

clone_size: once
v_call: TRBV4-3
d_call: -
j_call: TRBJ2-7
cdr3_nt: TGCGCCAGCAGCCAAGTTGAGGGGAACGAGCAGTACTTC
cdr3_aa: CASSQVEGNEQYF

clone_size: -
v_call: TRBV15
d_call: -
j_call: TRBJ1-6
cdr3_nt: TGTGCCACCAGCAGAGAAGGAGATACTTCACCCCTCCACTTT
cdr3_aa: CATSREGDTSPLHF

clone_size: -
v_call: TRBV7-2
d_call: TRBD2
j_call: TRBJ2-2
cdr3_nt: TGTGCCAGCAGCTTGGGCCTCACTAGCGGGGGAAACACCGGGGAGCTGTTTTTT
cdr3_aa: CASSLGLTSGGNTGELFF

clone_size: -
v_call: TRBV4-3
d_call: TRBD2
j_call: TRBJ2-5
cdr3_nt: TGCGCCAGCAGCCAAGCCCTAGCGGGCCAAAAGGCCCAGTACTTC
cdr3_aa: CASSQALAGQKAQYF

clone_size: few
v_call: TRBV7-6
d_call: -
j_call: TRBJ1-2
cdr3_nt: TGTGCCAGCAGCCCCCTCCTTAGTTCAGTTAATGGCTACACCTTC
cdr3_aa: CASSPLLSSVNGYTF

clone_size: many
v_call: TRBV2
d_call: -
j_call: TRBJ1-5
cdr3_nt: TGTGCCAGCAGTCGGGGGGGGCAGGCCAGACGGCCCCAGCATTTT
cdr3_aa: CASSRGGQARRPQHF

clone_size: many
v_call: TRBV12-3/TRBV12-4
d_call: TRBD1
j_call: TRBJ1-5
cdr3_nt: TGTGCCAGCAGGGACAGGGGGCCCAATCAGCCCCAGCATTTT
cdr3_aa: CASRDRGPNQPQHF

clone_size: -
v_call: TRBV20-1
d_call: -
j_call: TRBJ2-7
cdr3_nt: TGCAGTACTAGAGATCCGGCGGGACCGCAGTACTTC
cdr3_aa: CSTRDPAGPQYF

clone_size: -
v_call: TRBV9
d_call: -
j_call: TRBJ2-2
cdr3_nt: TGTGCCAGCAGCGTAGCGGTCGGGGAGCCGTTTTTT
cdr3_aa: CASSVAVGEPFF

clone_size: once
v_call: TRBV7-9
d_call: -
j_call: TRBJ2-6
cdr3_nt: TGTGCCAGCAGCTTATTGGACACTGGGGCCAACGTCCTGACTTTC
cdr3_aa: CASSLLDTGANVLTF

clone_size: many
v_call: TRBV5-8
d_call: -
j_call: TRBJ1-5
cdr3_nt: TGTGCCAGCAGCTTCGGGCAAGTCAATCAGCCCCAGCATTTT
cdr3_aa: CASSFGQVNQPQHF

clone_size: -
v_call: TRBV7-9
d_call: TRBD1
j_call: TRBJ2-2
cdr3_nt: TGTGCCAGCAGCTTAGTACCCGGGACAGGGTTAAGCGGGGAGCTGTTTTTT
cdr3_aa: CASSLVPGTGLSGELFF

clone_size: few
v_call: TRBV19
d_call: -
j_call: TRBJ2-7
cdr3_nt: TGTGCCAGCTCACCGTACGTCGGAGAGCAGTACTTC
cdr3_aa: CASSPYVGEQYF

clone_size: few
v_call: TRBV11-2
d_call: -
j_call: TRBJ2-7
cdr3_nt: TGTGCCAGCAGCCCCGCGTCCGGATACGAGCAGTACTTC
cdr3_aa: CASSPASGYEQYF

clone_size: many
v_call: TRBV29-1
d_call: TRBD1
j_call: TRBJ2-7
cdr3_nt: TGCAGCGTTGCGGGGACAGGGATCTACGAGCAGTACTTC
cdr3_aa: CSVAGTGIYEQYF

clone_size: -
v_call: TRBV6-5
d_call: -
j_call: TRBJ1-5
cdr3_nt: TGTGCCAGCACCCCCACCAATGGCGAGAGCAATCAGCCCCAGCATTTT
cdr3_aa: CASTPTNGESNQPQHF

clone_size: -
v_call: TRBV5-4
d_call: -
j_call: TRBJ1-2
cdr3_nt: TGTGCCAGCAGCTTCGGAGGGCGTGAGGGCTACACCTTC
cdr3_aa: CASSFGGREGYTF

clone_size: -
v_call: TRBV2
d_call: -
j_call: TRBJ2-7
cdr3_nt: TGTGCCAGCAGTTACTCACATACCTACGAGCAGTACTTC
cdr3_aa: CASSYSHTYEQYF

clone_size: few
v_call: TRBV7-2
d_call: -
j_call: TRBJ2-6
cdr3_nt: TGTGCCAGCAGCCTTCTAGCTTTTTCTCTCGGGGCCAACGTCCTGACTTTC
cdr3_aa: CASSLLAFSLGANVLTF

clone_size: -
v_call: TRBV7-2
d_call: -
j_call: TRBJ1-2
cdr3_nt: TGTGCCAGCAGCTTGGCCGACGCTACGGGGAGCACCTTC
cdr3_aa: CASSLADATGSTF

clone_size: -
v_call: TRBV29-1
d_call: TRBD1
j_call: TRBJ1-1
cdr3_nt: TGCAGCGTTTCACAGGGGGAGACCACTGAAGCTTTCTTT
cdr3_aa: CSVSQGETTEAFF

clone_size: few
v_call: TRBV25-1
d_call: TRBD2
j_call: TRBJ2-2
cdr3_nt: TGTGCCAGAAGGCCGGGAGGCTCAAACACCGGGGAGCTGTTTTTT
cdr3_aa: CARRPGGSNTGELFF

clone_size: many
v_call: TRBV7-9
d_call: -
j_call: TRBJ2-5
cdr3_nt: TGTGCCAGCAGCTCTGGACGGACCCAAGAGACCCAGTACTTC
cdr3_aa: CASSSGRTQETQYF

clone_size: -
v_call: TRBV19
d_call: TRBD1
j_call: TRBJ1-1
cdr3_nt: TGTGCCAGTACTCCGGGACAGGGGGCTTCTGAAGCTTTCTTT
cdr3_aa: CASTPGQGASEAFF

clone_size: few
v_call: TRBV9
d_call: -
j_call: TRBJ1-1
cdr3_nt: TGTGCCAGCAGCAATCAGGGAACTGAAGCTTTCTTT
cdr3_aa: CASSNQGTEAFF

clone_size: -
v_call: TRBV12-3/TRBV12-4
d_call: -
j_call: TRBJ2-5
cdr3_nt: TGTGCCAGCACCTCGGGGGGCCGGGAGACCCAGTACTTC
cdr3_aa: CASTSGGRETQYF

clone_size: -
v_call: TRBV7-9
d_call: -
j_call: TRBJ1-1
cdr3_nt: TGTGCCAGCAGCTTAGGACAGGCAGGAAACACTGAAGCTTTCTTT
cdr3_aa: CASSLGQAGNTEAFF

clone_size: few
v_call: TRBV6-6
d_call: TRBD1
j_call: TRBJ2-5
cdr3_nt: TGTGCCAGCAGTTACTCGGGTGGGACAGGCGAGACCCAGTACTTC
cdr3_aa: CASSYSGGTGETQYF

clone_size: -
v_call: TRBV7-9
d_call: TRBD1
j_call: TRBJ2-5
cdr3_nt: TGTGCCAGCAGCTTAAGTGGGACAGGGTCCGGGGGTGAGACCCAGTACTTC
cdr3_aa: CASSLSGTGSGGETQYF

clone_size: -
v_call: TRBV25-1
d_call: TRBD1
j_call: TRBJ1-1
cdr3_nt: TGTGCCGGCAGTCCGGGACAGGGCGAGGGGAACACTGAAGCTTTCTTT
cdr3_aa: CAGSPGQGEGNTEAFF

clone_size: -
v_call: TRBV7-8
d_call: TRBD1
j_call: TRBJ1-5
cdr3_nt: TGTGCCAGCAGCTTCCGGGACAGGGGGAACAATCAGCCCCAGCATTTT
cdr3_aa: CASSFRDRGNNQPQHF

clone_size: -
v_call: TRBV16
d_call: -
j_call: TRBJ1-6
cdr3_nt: TGTGCCAGCAGCCAAGAGGACAGATCTAATTCACCCCTCCACTTT
cdr3_aa: CASSQEDRSNSPLHF

clone_size: many
v_call: TRBV10-1
d_call: TRBD1
j_call: TRBJ1-6
cdr3_nt: TGCGCCAGCAGCCGGGACAGCAATTCACCCCTCCACTTT
cdr3_aa: CASSRDSNSPLHF

clone_size: many
v_call: TRBV19
d_call: -
j_call: TRBJ1-5
cdr3_nt: TGTGCCAGCAGTGACACGGGCAATCAGCCCCAGCATTTT
cdr3_aa: CASSDTGNQPQHF

clone_size: many
v_call: TRBV7-8
d_call: -
j_call: TRBJ1-6
cdr3_nt: TGTGCCAGCAGCCCGGACCGTCGTGGTTCACCCCTCCACTTT
cdr3_aa: CASSPDRRGSPLHF

clone_size: many
v_call: TRBV20-1
d_call: TRBD1
j_call: TRBJ1-1
cdr3_nt: TGCAGTGCCTCCCGGACAGGGGCTGAAGCTTTCTTT
cdr3_aa: CSASRTGAEAFF

clone_size: -
v_call: TRBV7-6
d_call: TRBD1
j_call: TRBJ2-7
cdr3_nt: TGCGCCAGCAGCCAAGATCAGCTGACAGGGAGTTACGAGCAGTACTTC
cdr3_aa: CASSQDQLTGSYEQYF

clone_size: few
v_call: TRBV6-1
d_call: -
j_call: TRBJ2-6
cdr3_nt: TGTGCCAGCAGTCCAACACGGTCGAGAGGGGCCAACGTCCTGACTTTC
cdr3_aa: CASSPTRSRGANVLTF

clone_size: few
v_call: TRBV2
d_call: -
j_call: TRBJ2-7
cdr3_nt: TGTGCCAGCAGTACCTCCCCGGGACGGATCTCCTACGAGCAGTACTTC
cdr3_aa: CASSTSPGRISYEQYF

clone_size: -
v_call: TRBV10-3
d_call: -
j_call: TRBJ1-2
cdr3_nt: TGTGCCATCAGTGTACCTCAGGGATCCTATGGCTACACCTTC
cdr3_aa: CAISVPQGSYGYTF

clone_size: -
v_call: TRBV2
d_call: TRBD2
j_call: TRBJ2-7
cdr3_nt: TGTGCCAGCAGACATAGCGGGGGAACCTACGAGCAGTACTTC
cdr3_aa: CASRHSGGTYEQYF

clone_size: few
v_call: TRBV12-3/TRBV12-4
d_call: -
j_call: TRBJ1-5
cdr3_nt: TGTGCCAGCAGTCCGACAGAACCTAATCAGCCCCAGCATTTT
cdr3_aa: CASSPTEPNQPQHF

clone_size: -
v_call: TRBV19
d_call: -
j_call: TRBJ2-7
cdr3_nt: TGTGCCAGTAGTATGACGGTATCCTACGAGCAGTACTTC
cdr3_aa: CASSMTVSYEQYF

clone_size: -
v_call: TRBV10-3
d_call: -
j_call: TRBJ1-3
cdr3_nt: TGTGCCATCAGCTTGCTATCCGGAAACACCATATATTTT
cdr3_aa: CAISLLSGNTIYF

clone_size: -
v_call: TRBV7-2
d_call: -
j_call: TRBJ1-3
cdr3_nt: TGTGCCAGCAGCCAAGGGGGGGAATATGGAAACACCATATATTTT
cdr3_aa: CASSQGGEYGNTIYF

clone_size: few
v_call: TRBV4-2
d_call: -
j_call: TRBJ2-7
cdr3_nt: TGTGCCAGCAGCCAAGTGGGTGTTTGGAACGAGCAGTACTTC
cdr3_aa: CASSQVGVWNEQYF

clone_size: -
v_call: TRBV10-3
d_call: -
j_call: TRBJ2-6
cdr3_nt: TGTGCCATCAGTGCGGCAGGCTCTGGGGCCAACGTCCTGACTTTC
cdr3_aa: CAISAAGSGANVLTF

clone_size: -
v_call: TRBV7-2
d_call: -
j_call: TRBJ2-5
cdr3_nt: TGTGCCAGCAGCTTAGGAGTGGGGGGACAAGAGACCCAGTACTTC
cdr3_aa: CASSLGVGGQETQYF

clone_size: -
v_call: TRBV4-1
d_call: TRBD1
j_call: TRBJ2-7
cdr3_nt: TGCGCCAGCAGCCACCCGGGACAGGGGGCCGAGCAGTACTTC
cdr3_aa: CASSHPGQGAEQYF